This TCR beta chain was sequenced for a study of patients and donors after allogeneic stem cell transplantation. This clonotype appeared a few times. TCRdb reprocessed the RT-PCR reads via MiXCR and lists one record per CDR3 protein. The data show about 230,000 distinct CDR3 sequences, 12% to 15% seen once. The clonotype originates from a human donor who was either an allogeneic HSCT recipient or a stem cell or donor lymphocyte infusion donor (not recorded which). It is not recorded whose cells these are; they may come from a transplant donor. Sequencing used blood, either unsorted or a sorted T cell fraction (not recorded which).

In nucleotides, the CDR3 is TGCGCCAGCAGCCAGTTGGACAGGGACTATGGCTACACCTTC. It yields the protein CASSQLDRDYGYTF. The rearrangement joins TRBV4-3 to TRBJ1-2; 8 nucleotides match TRBD1. From germline, CDR1 is LGHNA and CDR2 YSLEER. The CDR3 is made up of 14 amino acids. V lost 3 bases, J lost 3 bases, and 3 bases stayed unmatched.